This T cell receptor beta chain was obtained from a study of radiotherapy plus CTLA-4 blockade in lung cancer. Study overall: An objective response was seen in 15% to 20% of patients, and disease control in 30% to 35%. Study results and caveats: There was expansion of tumor-derived TCR clones in blood after radiotherapy plus ipilimumab. How blood T cell clones changed early, along with interferon-beta, reportedly forecast response best.

Focal radiation and CTLA-4 blockade (ipilimumab) were tested in chemo-refractory metastatic non-small-cell lung cancer patients. J gave up 9 bases and V 6 bases, and 15 bases lay outside the gene matches. Germline assignment: CDR1 MNHNY and CDR2 SVGAGI (reference sequence). The CDR3 has 16 residues. Clones were sequenced by immunoSEQ multiplex PCR, and TCRdb holds only the in-frame ones, with some missing. The repertoire holds 60,000 to 65,000 clones, approximately 80% seen once, with 3.5% to 4.5% in the top ten. Comment on this clone: What it binds is unknown.

The sequence was collected from a human donor with non-small cell lung cancer who had a complete response to radiotherapy plus ipilimumab. The starting material was peripheral blood, obtained from a patient treated with radiotherapy plus ipilimumab. The rearrangement links TRBV6-6 to TRBJ1-5; TRBD1 aligns across 9 bases. This CDR3 reads CASRPLDRGHMWPQHF. The CDR3 bases are TGTGCCAGCAGACCGTTGGACAGGGGACATATGTGGCCCCAGCATTTT.